The entry below gives a single T cell receptor beta chain sequence along with its context. Germline trimming cut 9 bases from V and 7 bases from J; bases unmatched to any gene: 8. The CDR3 sequence is 12 residues long. Germline CDR1 is LNHDA and CDR2 is SQIVND (reference sequence). Profiled with immunoSEQ multiplex PCR; TCRdb holds only in-frame clones, not every one. The sample lists roughly 120,000 clones, approximately 87% seen once, with about 18% in the top ten. This sample is part of a study of blood T cell repertoires in COVID-19. The V call is TRBV19, the J call TRBJ2-5; 7 bases match TRBD1. This clonotype was obtained from a woman aged 55 to 70 with acute or convalescent COVID-19. The sample taken for sequencing was peripheral blood. The CDR3 spells CASRQGLGTQYF. The CDR3 DNA sequence: TGTGCCAGCCGACAGGGTTTGGGGACCCAGTACTTC. Using reference TRBV19 and TRBJ2-5 for the parts outside the CDR3, the full variable domain is DGGITQSPKYLFRKEGQNVTLSCEQNLNHDAMYWYRQDPGQGLRLIYYSQIVNDFQKGDIAEGYSVSREKKESFPLTVTSAQKNPTAFYLCASRQGLGTQYFGPGTRLLVL.